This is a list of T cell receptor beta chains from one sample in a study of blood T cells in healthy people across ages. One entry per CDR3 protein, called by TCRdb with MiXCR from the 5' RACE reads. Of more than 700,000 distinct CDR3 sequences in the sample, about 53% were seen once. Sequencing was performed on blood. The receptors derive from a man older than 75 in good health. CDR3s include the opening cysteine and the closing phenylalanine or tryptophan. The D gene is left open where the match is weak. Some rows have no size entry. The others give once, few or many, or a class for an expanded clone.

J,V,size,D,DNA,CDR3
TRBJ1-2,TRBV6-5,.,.,TGTGCCAGCAGTTACTCTTGGGGCTCGAGTGGCTACACCTTC,CASSYSWGSSGYTF
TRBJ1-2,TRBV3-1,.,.,TGTGCCAGCAGCCAAAACAGGGCTCGCTTGAGAGGCTACACCTTC,CASSQNRARLRGYTF
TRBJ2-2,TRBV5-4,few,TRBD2,TGTGCCAGCAGCTTGCCAGCGGGGTCCGGCGGGGAGCTGTTTTTT,CASSLPAGSGGELFF
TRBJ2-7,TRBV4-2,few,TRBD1,TGTGCCAGCAGCCAAGTCCTAGGACAGGTCGGCTACGAGCAGTACTTC,CASSQVLGQVGYEQYF
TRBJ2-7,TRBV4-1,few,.,TGCGCCAGCAGCAAACCGGGAGATGGGACCTACGAGCAGTACTTC,CASSKPGDGTYEQYF
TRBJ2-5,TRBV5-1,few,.,TGCGCCAGCAGCTTGGCCGCTCAGATCAATGAGCAGTACTTC,CASSLAAQINEQYF
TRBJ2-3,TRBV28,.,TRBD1,TGTGCCAGCAGTTTCTGGGACAGGGAAACAGATACGCAGTATTTT,CASSFWDRETDTQYF
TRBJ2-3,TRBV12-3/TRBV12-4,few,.,TGTGCCAGCAGTTATAGGACCGCCGGGCACAGATACGCGTATTTT,CASSYRTAGHRYAYF
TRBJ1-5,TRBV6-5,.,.,TGTGCCAGCAGTTACTTAGCGGACCTGGGGAGCAATCAGCCCCAGCATTTT,CASSYLADLGSNQPQHF
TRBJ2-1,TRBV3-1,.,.,TGTGCCAGCAGCCAGGATTCCGGGACTCTAGGGTTCTTC,CASSQDSGTLGFF
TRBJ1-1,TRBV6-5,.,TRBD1,TGTGCCAGCAGTTACTCGAGACGACAGGGGAAGGCTGAAGCTTTCTTT,CASSYSRRQGKAEAFF
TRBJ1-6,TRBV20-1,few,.,TGCAGTGCTAGAGATCCCCGACAGACTGCGCGCTCACCCCTCCACTTT,CSARDPRQTARSPLHF
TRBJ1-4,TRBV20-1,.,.,TGCAGTGCTAGTTCCGGACCCGAAAAACTGTTTTTT,CSASSGPEKLFF
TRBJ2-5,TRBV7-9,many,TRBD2,TGTGCCAGCAGCCTGACTAGCGAGACCCAGTACTTC,CASSLTSETQYF
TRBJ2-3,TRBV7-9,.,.,TGTGCCAGCAGCCCACGCCTTATGGTCGGAGGTACGCAGTATTTT,CASSPRLMVGGTQYF
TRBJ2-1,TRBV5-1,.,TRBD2,TGCGCCAGCAGCTTGGACGAGCGGGGGAGCTCCTACAATGAGCAGTTCTTC,CASSLDERGSSYNEQFF
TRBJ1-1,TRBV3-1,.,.,TGTGCCAGCAGCCCCACAGGGAGGAACACTGAAGCTTTCTTT,CASSPTGRNTEAFF
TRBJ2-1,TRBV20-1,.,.,TGCAGTGCTAGTAAGCGCCCGCTTGAGCAGTTCTTC,CSASKRPLEQFF
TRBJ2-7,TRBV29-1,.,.,TGCAGCGTTGTGGGACGTCTCTCTCACGAGCAGTACTTC,CSVVGRLSHEQYF
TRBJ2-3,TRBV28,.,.,TGTGCCAGCAGTCCCCCTGAGGGATGGGGCACAGATACGCAGTATTTT,CASSPPEGWGTDTQYF
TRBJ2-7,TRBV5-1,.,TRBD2,TGCGCCAGCAGCTTTGGGTTTATGGGACTAGCGGGAGGCAGCGACGAGCAGTACTTC,CASSFGFMGLAGGSDEQYF
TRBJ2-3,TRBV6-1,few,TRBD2,TGTGCCAGCAGTGAAGCGCTAGCGGGAGGGCAGTATTTT,CASSEALAGGQYF
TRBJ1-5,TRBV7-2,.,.,TGTGCCAGCAGCTGGACATCGGGGACCTATCAGCCCCAGCATTTT,CASSWTSGTYQPQHF
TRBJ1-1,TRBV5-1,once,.,TGCGCCAGCAGCTTGGTTGGGACGGAAAACACTGAAGCTTTCTTT,CASSLVGTENTEAFF
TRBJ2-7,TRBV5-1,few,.,TGCGCCAGCAGAAGGAACAGGGAACCCGACTACGAGCAGTACTTC,CASRRNREPDYEQYF
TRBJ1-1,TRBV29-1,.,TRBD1,TGCAGCGTGGACCGGACAGGGGACACTGAAGCTTTCTTT,CSVDRTGDTEAFF
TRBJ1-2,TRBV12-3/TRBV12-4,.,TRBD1,TGTGCCAGCAGAACTGACAGGGAAATTAACTATGGCTACACCTTC,CASRTDREINYGYTF